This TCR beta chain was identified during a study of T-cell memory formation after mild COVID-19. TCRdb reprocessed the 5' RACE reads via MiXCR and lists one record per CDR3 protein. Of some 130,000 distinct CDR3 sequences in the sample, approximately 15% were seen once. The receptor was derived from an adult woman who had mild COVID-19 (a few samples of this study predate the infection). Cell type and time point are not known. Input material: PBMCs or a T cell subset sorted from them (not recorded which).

CDR3 sequence: CASRTSGAYNEQFF. The CDR3 nucleotides read TGTGCCAGCCGGACTAGCGGTGCATACAATGAGCAGTTCTTC. The rearrangement links TRBV19 to TRBJ2-1, with 10 bases lining up with TRBD2. Germline CDR1 reads LNHDA; CDR2 reads SQIVND (reference sequence). This CDR3 comprises 14 residues. The ends lost 9 bases at V and 4 bases at J; junction bases unmatched: 6.